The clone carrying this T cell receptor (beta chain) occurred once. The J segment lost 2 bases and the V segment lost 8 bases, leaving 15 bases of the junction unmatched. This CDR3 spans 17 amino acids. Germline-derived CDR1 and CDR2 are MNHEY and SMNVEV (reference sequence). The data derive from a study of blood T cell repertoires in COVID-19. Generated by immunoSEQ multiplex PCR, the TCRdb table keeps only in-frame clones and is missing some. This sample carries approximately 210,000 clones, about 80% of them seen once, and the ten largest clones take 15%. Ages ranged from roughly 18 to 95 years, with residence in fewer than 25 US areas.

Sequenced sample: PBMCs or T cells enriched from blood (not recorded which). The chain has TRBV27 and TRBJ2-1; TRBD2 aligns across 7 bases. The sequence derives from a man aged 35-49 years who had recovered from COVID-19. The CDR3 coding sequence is TGTGCCAGCCCCCGCGGCCGGGAGCGGGGTCCCTACAATGAGCAGTTCTTC. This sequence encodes CASPRGRERGPYNEQFF.